The rows below give T cell receptor beta chains drawn from one sample of a study of patients and donors after allogeneic stem cell transplantation. TCRdb ran MiXCR on the RT-PCR reads and lists one entry per CDR3 protein. This repertoire shows about 16,000 distinct CDR3 sequences, around a quarter found once; its top ten account for about 35%. Material: blood, either unsorted or a sorted T cell fraction (not recorded which). The receptors stem from a human donor who was either an allogeneic HSCT recipient or a stem cell or donor lymphocyte infusion donor (not recorded which). It is not recorded whose cells these are; they may come from a transplant donor. CDR3s include the opening cysteine and the closing phenylalanine or tryptophan. D genes are given only for firm matches. For some rows the clone size is stated as once, few or many, or as a class when expanded; others skip it.

>many|TRBJ2-1|TRBV15|TRBD2
TGTGCCACCAGCAGAGACCAATTAGCGGGGGTGGGCAATGAGCAGTTCTTC
CATSRDQLAGVGNEQFF
>-|TRBJ2-7|TRBV6-5|-
TGTGCCAGCAGTTACGGAGGCGAGGAGTACGAGCAGTACTTC
CASSYGGEEYEQYF
>many|TRBJ1-1|TRBV12-3/TRBV12-4|-
TGTGCCAGCAGTTTAAGTCAGAACACTGAAGCTTTCTTT
CASSLSQNTEAFF
>few|TRBJ1-1|TRBV18|-
TGTGCCAGCTCACCATTATGGGCTAACACTGAAGCTTTCTTT
CASSPLWANTEAFF
>-|TRBJ1-1|TRBV19|-
TGTGCCAGTAGTATCCAGATCACTGTGAACACTGAAGCTTTCTTT
CASSIQITVNTEAFF
>-|TRBJ2-1|TRBV18|-
TGTGCCAGCTCAGAGCGGAATGAGCAGTTCTTC
CASSERNEQFF
>few|TRBJ2-1|TRBV6-5|-
TGTGCCAGCAGCCTGGACACAGTCAATGAGCAGTTCTTC
CASSLDTVNEQFF
>medium-sized|TRBJ1-6|TRBV4-3|-
TGCGCCAGCAGCCAAGATTCGGCCCAAAGACGGGGTAATTCACCCCTCCACTTT
CASSQDSAQRRGNSPLHF
>few|TRBJ1-4|TRBV12-3/TRBV12-4|-
TGTGCCAGCAGTCCCACCCGGGTTACCTCTAATGAAAAACTGTTTTTT
CASSPTRVTSNEKLFF
>few|TRBJ1-2|TRBV5-1|-
TGCGCCAGCAGCTTGACGGGGGCGGCCTTACATGGCTACACCTTC
CASSLTGAALHGYTF
>few|TRBJ1-6|TRBV9|-
TGTGCCAGCAGCGTATGGGACACTTCCCTTTCACCCCTCCACTTT
CASSVWDTSLSPLHF
>many|TRBJ1-2|TRBV5-1|TRBD1
TGCGCCAGCAGCTCGCAGGGGGTTCTCTATGGCTACACCTTC
CASSSQGVLYGYTF
>many|TRBJ2-3|TRBV29-1|-
TGCAGCGTTCGGCGGGGCACAGATACGCAGTATTTT
CSVRRGTDTQYF
>many|TRBJ1-5|TRBV12-3/TRBV12-4|-
TGTGCCAGCAGTTTACGGACTAAAGAGCAGCCCCAGCATTTT
CASSLRTKEQPQHF
>-|TRBJ1-5|TRBV3-1|-
TGTGCCAGCAGCCAAAGAGGTCAGCCCCAGCATTTT
CASSQRGQPQHF
>-|TRBJ1-6|TRBV14|-
TGTGCCAGCAGCCAAGATCGACGCTCACCCCTCCACTTT
CASSQDRRSPLHF
>-|TRBJ1-6|TRBV6-5|TRBD1
TGTGCCAGCAGTCGCTACAGGGGGACTTATAATTCACCCCTCCACTTT
CASSRYRGTYNSPLHF
>-|TRBJ1-6|TRBV12-3/TRBV12-4|-
TGTGCCAGCAGTTTGTGGGGTACCTCACCCCTCCACTTT
CASSLWGTSPLHF
>-|TRBJ1-5|TRBV2|TRBD1
TGTGCCACGGGACAGGGGGAAAATCAGCCCCAGCATTTT
CATGQGENQPQHF
>-|TRBJ2-3|TRBV29-1|-
TGCAGCTTAGAGACGGGGGACTTT
CSLETGDF
>-|TRBJ2-1|TRBV21-1|-
TGTGCCAGCAGCGGGGGCAATGAGCAGTTCTTC
CASSGGNEQFF
>-|TRBJ1-3|TRBV7-8|-
TGTGCCAGCAGCTTAGTCAGGGCTGGAAACACCATATATTTT
CASSLVRAGNTIYF
>-|TRBJ1-6|TRBV15|-
TGTGCCACCAGCAGTGCTGGTCGGGCGCCACCCCTCCACTTT
CATSSAGRAPPLHF
>few|TRBJ1-1|TRBV6-6|-
TGTGCCAGCAGACCCCCCTGGATCTTT
CASRPPWIF
>-|TRBJ1-1|TRBV20-1|TRBD1
TGCAGGATTGCGCAGGGGGCGAACACTGAAGCTTTCTTT
CRIAQGANTEAFF
>-|TRBJ1-1|TRBV3-1|TRBD1
TGTGCCAGCAGCCCCGACAGGGGACTCGGAGAAGCTTTCTTT
CASSPDRGLGEAFF
>few|TRBJ1-3|TRBV28|-
TGTGCCAGCACGGCGGGTACCTCTGGAAACACCATATATTTT
CASTAGTSGNTIYF
>few|TRBJ1-1|TRBV20-1|-
TGCAGTGCTAGTAAGGGGAACACTGAAGCTTTCTTT
CSASKGNTEAFF
>few|TRBJ1-2|TRBV11-2|TRBD1
TGTGCCAGCAGCTTAGTAGTAGATCGACAGGGGATAAGCTACACCTTC
CASSLVVDRQGISYTF